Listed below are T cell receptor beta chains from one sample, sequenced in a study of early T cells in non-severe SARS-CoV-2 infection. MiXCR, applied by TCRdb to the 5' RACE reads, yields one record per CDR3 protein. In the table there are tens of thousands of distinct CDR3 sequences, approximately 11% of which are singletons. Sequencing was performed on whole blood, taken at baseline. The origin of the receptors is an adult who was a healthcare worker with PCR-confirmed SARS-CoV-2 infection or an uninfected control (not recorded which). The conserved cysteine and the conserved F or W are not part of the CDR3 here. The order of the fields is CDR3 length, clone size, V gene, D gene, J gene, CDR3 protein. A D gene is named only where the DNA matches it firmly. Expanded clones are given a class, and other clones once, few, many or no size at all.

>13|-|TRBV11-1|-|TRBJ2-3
ASREEGRITDTQY
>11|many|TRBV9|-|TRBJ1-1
ASSEIPNTEAF
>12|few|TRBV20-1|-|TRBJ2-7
SATGDKNSYEQY
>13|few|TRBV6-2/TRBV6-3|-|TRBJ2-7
ASSYSSLYSYEQY
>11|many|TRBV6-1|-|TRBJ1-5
ASRGGRNQPQH
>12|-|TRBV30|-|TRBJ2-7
AWSVGGTSSEQY
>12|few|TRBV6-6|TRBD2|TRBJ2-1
ASSSGGASGEQF
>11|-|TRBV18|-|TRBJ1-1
ASSTKANTEAF
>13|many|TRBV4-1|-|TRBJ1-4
ASSQDDRFAEKLF
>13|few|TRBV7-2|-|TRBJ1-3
ASSSGVGAGNTIY
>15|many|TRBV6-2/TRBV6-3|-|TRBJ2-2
ASRPSGRGQVPGELF
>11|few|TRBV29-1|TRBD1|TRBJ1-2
SADEGARSGYT
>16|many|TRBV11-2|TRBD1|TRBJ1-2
ASSSVRRQGSTNYGYT
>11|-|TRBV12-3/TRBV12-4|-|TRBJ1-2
ASSTLTERGYT
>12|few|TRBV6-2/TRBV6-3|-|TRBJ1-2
ASSYSMTLDGYT
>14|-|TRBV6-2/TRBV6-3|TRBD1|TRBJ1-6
ASRSPGTGGYSPLH
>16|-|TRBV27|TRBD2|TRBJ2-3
ASSSPGLATVTTDTQY
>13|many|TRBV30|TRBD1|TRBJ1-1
AWSTFGTGNTEAF
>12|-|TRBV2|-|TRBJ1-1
ASKGGPLNTEAF
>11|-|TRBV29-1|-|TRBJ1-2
SVPWDGYYGYT